Sequencing of this T cell receptor beta chain was carried out in a study of T cell responses to AZD1222 COVID-19 vaccine. Turning to the study itself: Second-dose intervals of approximately 4 or approximately 12 weeks were pooled.

The V gene end was trimmed by 4 bases and the J gene end by 2 bases; junction bases not matched to a gene: 3. Germline-derived CDR1 and CDR2 are SGDLS and YYNGEE. This CDR3 region has 14 residues. Sequencing was performed with immunoSEQ multiplex PCR; in TCRdb, only in-frame clones are kept and a portion is missing. Among about 180,000 clones listed, approximately 86% were seen once. This clonotype was obtained from an adult in good health. The sample was peripheral blood, taken on day 0 of AZD1222 vaccination. The chain recombines TRBV9 with TRBJ2-7, with 10 bases lining up with TRBD1. The CDR3: CASSQGTGAYEQYF. CDR3 nucleotide sequence: TGTGCCAGCAGCCAAGGGACAGGGGCCTACGAGCAGTACTTC.